Listed below are T cell receptor beta chains from one sample, sequenced in a study of CD8+ T cells in alopecia areata. Measured with immunoSEQ multiplex PCR; TCRdb has only the in-frame clones, and not every one. The sample holds 150,000 to 200,000 clones; 58% are singletons and the top ten take roughly 17%. The material was CD4+ T cells sorted from blood, obtained between weeks 55 and 65, from a patient treated with tofacitinib. Every receptor here comes from a human donor with alopecia areata. Both conserved end residues are part of each CDR3. D genes are given only for firm matches. Only part of the rows carry a size: once, few, many, or a class if the clone is expanded.

.,.,TRBV30,TRBJ2-2,CAWSVRNTGELFF,TGTGCCTGGAGTGTACGGAACACCGGGGAGCTGTTTTTT
.,TRBD1,TRBV30,TRBJ1-5,CAWSPGQGARQPQHF,TGTGCCTGGAGCCCGGGACAGGGGGCCCGTCAGCCCCAGCATTTT
many,.,TRBV7-9,TRBJ2-2,CASSLNRELFF,TGTGCCAGCAGCTTGAACCGGGAGCTGTTTTTT
.,TRBD1,TRBV28,TRBJ2-2,CASHDRVDGELFF,TGTGCCAGTCATGACAGGGTAGACGGGGAGCTGTTTTTT
.,.,TRBV10-3,TRBJ2-5,CAIREGRGFRETQYF,TGTGCCATCAGGGAGGGACGGGGCTTTCGGGAGACCCAGTACTTC
.,TRBD2,TRBV5-4,TRBJ2-1,CASSLSGGAGNEQFF,TGTGCCAGCAGCTTGAGCGGGGGGGCTGGCAATGAGCAGTTCTTC
few,.,TRBV7-2,TRBJ1-3,CASSLSRRGNTIYF,TGTGCCAGCAGCTTATCACGGCGAGGAAACACCATATATTTT
.,.,TRBV11-2,TRBJ2-4,CASSLGRGLAKNIQYF,TGTGCCAGCAGCTTAGGGCGGGGTCTAGCCAAAAACATTCAGTACTTC
few,.,TRBV11-3,TRBJ2-2,CASSLSFGRANTGELFF,TGTGCCAGCAGCTTAAGCTTTGGCAGGGCGAACACCGGGGAGCTGTTTTTT
few,.,TRBV2,TRBJ2-2,CASNGGGELFF,TGTGCCAGCAACGGCGGGGGGGAGCTGTTTTTT
.,.,TRBV9,TRBJ2-2,CASSVDGATAGELFF,TGTGCCAGCAGCGTAGACGGGGCAACCGCCGGGGAGCTGTTTTTT
.,.,TRBV9,TRBJ2-3,CASSARSGQSTDTQYF,TGTGCCAGCAGCGCGCGATCGGGACAAAGCACAGATACGCAGTATTTT
few,.,TRBV30,TRBJ1-2,CAWRARGGRYGYTF,TGTGCCTGGAGGGCTCGGGGGGGAAGGTATGGCTACACCTTC
.,.,TRBV7-2,TRBJ1-6,CASSLEGADSPLHF,TGTGCCAGCAGCTTAGAAGGCGCGGATTCACCCCTCCACTTT
.,TRBD2,TRBV6-5,TRBJ2-4,CASSPAGSDIQYF,TGTGCCAGCAGTCCAGCGGGGTCCGACATTCAGTACTTC
few,.,TRBV7-9,TRBJ2-3,CASSFSSTDTQYF,TGTGCCAGCAGCTTCAGCAGCACAGATACGCAGTATTTT
.,.,TRBV29-1,TRBJ1-4,CSAGRRNEKLFF,TGCAGCGCGGGACGGAGGAATGAAAAACTGTTTTTT
.,.,TRBV7-9,TRBJ1-5,CASSLDSYGQPQHF,TGTGCCAGCAGCTTAGACAGCTACGGTCAGCCCCAGCATTTT
few,TRBD1,TRBV2,TRBJ2-1,CASSSYRGQEQFF,TGTGCCAGCAGTTCCTACAGGGGGCAGGAGCAGTTCTTC
few,.,TRBV18,TRBJ2-6,CASSPLDSLIGANVLTF,TGTGCCAGCTCACCACTGGACAGCCTCATTGGGGCCAACGTCCTGACTTTC
.,TRBD1,TRBV30,TRBJ1-5,CAWSGNARGRDQPQHF,TGTGCCTGGAGTGGGAATGCTAGGGGGCGAGATCAGCCCCAGCATTTT
once,.,TRBV10-3,TRBJ2-7,CAISDLTYEQYF,TGTGCCATCTCGGACTTAACCTACGAGCAGTACTTC
few,TRBD1,TRBV5-1,TRBJ2-4,CASSWGQGGNIQYF,TGCGCCAGCAGCTGGGGACAGGGCGGAAACATTCAGTACTTC
few,.,TRBV6-5,TRBJ1-6,CASSYGTANSPLHF,TGTGCCAGCAGTTACGGGACGGCCAATTCACCCCTCCACTTT
.,.,TRBV9,TRBJ2-3,CASSVSPGTDTQYF,TGTGCCAGCAGCGTGAGCCCTGGGACAGATACGCAGTATTTT
.,.,TRBV30,TRBJ2-5,CAWSVTDSPKETQYF,TGTGCCTGGAGTGTTACAGATAGTCCGAAAGAAACCCAGTACTTC
.,.,TRBV11-2,TRBJ1-1,CASSLGRMNTEAFF,TGTGCCAGCAGCTTGGGACGGATGAACACTGAAGCTTTCTTT
.,TRBD1,TRBV5-1,TRBJ2-7,CASSRQGFEQYF,TGCGCCAGCAGTCGACAGGGGTTCGAGCAGTACTTC
.,.,TRBV27,TRBJ2-4,CASSLGDIAKNIQYF,TGTGCCAGCAGTTTAGGGGATATAGCCAAAAACATTCAGTACTTC
.,TRBD1,TRBV29-1,TRBJ2-7,CSVEGTAAYEQYF,TGCAGCGTTGAGGGGACAGCCGCTTACGAGCAGTACTTC
.,.,TRBV2,TRBJ2-7,CASDADTYEQYF,TGTGCCAGCGACGCCGATACCTACGAGCAGTACTTC
.,TRBD2,TRBV30,TRBJ2-7,CAWRAVSGGTYEQYF,TGTGCCTGGAGGGCGGTTAGCGGGGGAACCTACGAGCAGTACTTC
few,.,TRBV2,TRBJ1-5,CASSDRVIIQPQHF,TGTGCCAGCAGTGACAGGGTAATTATTCAGCCCCAGCATTTT
.,.,TRBV2,TRBJ2-1,CASSEARGGEQFF,TGTGCCAGCAGTGAAGCTAGGGGAGGTGAGCAGTTCTTC
.,.,TRBV30,TRBJ2-3,CAWSRPLGGTDTQYF,TGTGCCTGGAGTCGCCCCCTGGGAGGCACAGATACGCAGTATTTT
.,TRBD1,TRBV5-1,TRBJ1-6,CASSLTTGQDPFNNSPLHF,TGCGCCAGCAGCTTGACTACGGGACAGGACCCCTTCAATAATTCACCCCTCCACTTT
.,.,TRBV7-2,TRBJ1-2,CASSTRGNYGYTF,TGTGCCAGCAGCACCCGTGGCAACTATGGCTACACCTTC
.,.,TRBV25-1,TRBJ1-1,CASSHQAGVTEAFF,TGTGCCAGCAGCCACCAGGCAGGGGTCACTGAAGCTTTCTTT
.,.,TRBV14,TRBJ1-3,CASSQTYTIYF,TGTGCCAGCAGCCAAACCTACACCATATATTTT